This TCR beta chain was identified during a study of T cell changes during pregnancy in multiple sclerosis. Measured with immunoSEQ multiplex PCR; TCRdb has only the in-frame clones, and not every one. The sample contains under 95,000 clones, just over 90% of which appear only once. V trimming: 10 bases; J trimming: 2 bases; junction bases outside the gene matches: 2. The CDR3 spans 15 residues. The germline V gene encodes CDR1 ENHRY and CDR2 SYGVKD. The chain couples TRBV10-3 to TRBJ2-1; 16 nucleotides align to TRBD2. Here the sequenced sample was peripheral blood, taken in the second trimester of pregnancy. The source is a female donor in good health, enrolled as a control in a pregnancy study. Here the CDR3 reads CATGTSGGAYNEQFF. The CDR3 DNA follows: TGTGCCACCGGGACTAGCGGGGGGGCCTACAATGAGCAGTTCTTC.